This entry concerns a single T cell receptor (beta chain). TCRdb reprocessed the 5' RACE reads via MiXCR and lists one record per CDR3 protein. The repertoire holds 500,000 to 650,000 distinct CDR3 sequences, with about 7.6% as singletons. This specimen belongs to a study of identical twins. With 2 bases clipped from V and 6 bases from J, the junction kept 8 bases outside the gene matches. CDR3 length: 16 amino acids. Per germline, CDR1 MNHEY and CDR2 SVGAGI. The data also belong to a second study, concerning yellow fever vaccine responses in identical twins.

Material: PBMCs. The sequence derives from a woman between 18 and 29 years old in good health. This chain uses TRBV6-5 with TRBJ2-2; 8 nucleotides match TRBD2. DNA for the CDR3: TGTGCCAGCAGTTACGGCCGGCGGGGGGTGGCCGGGGAGCTGTTTTTT. It codes for CASSYGRRGVAGELFF.